This T cell receptor (beta chain) was recorded in a study of cytomegalovirus exposure and HLA in healthy donors. Findings and limits, study-wide: The majority of TCR sequences were rare, yet some public TCRs appeared in many donors. Reported performance of the classifier showed diagnosis of cytomegalovirus status with high specificity and sensitivity.

The PCR made use of 60 Vbeta and 13 Jbeta primers. Some clones are missing from TCRdb's copy, which holds only in-frame ones; the method was immunoSEQ multiplex PCR. The sample holds about 130,000 clones, 80% seen once. Samples came from healthy bone marrow donors. Looked up from germline, CDR1 is MDHEN and CDR2 is SYDVKM. Trimming removed 5 bases from V and 5 bases from J; junction bases left unmatched: 9. This CDR3 comprises 14 residues. As concerns this clone: Its antigen remains unknown.

The chain couples TRBV28 to TRBJ2-7; 7 bases are shared with TRBD2. The TCR comes from a female donor in good health and CMV-seronegative. The sample taken for sequencing was PBMCs. The CDR3 loop reads CASSLGTMLHEQYF. The DNA for the CDR3 is TGTGCCAGCAGTCTGGGGACTATGCTCCACGAGCAGTACTTC.